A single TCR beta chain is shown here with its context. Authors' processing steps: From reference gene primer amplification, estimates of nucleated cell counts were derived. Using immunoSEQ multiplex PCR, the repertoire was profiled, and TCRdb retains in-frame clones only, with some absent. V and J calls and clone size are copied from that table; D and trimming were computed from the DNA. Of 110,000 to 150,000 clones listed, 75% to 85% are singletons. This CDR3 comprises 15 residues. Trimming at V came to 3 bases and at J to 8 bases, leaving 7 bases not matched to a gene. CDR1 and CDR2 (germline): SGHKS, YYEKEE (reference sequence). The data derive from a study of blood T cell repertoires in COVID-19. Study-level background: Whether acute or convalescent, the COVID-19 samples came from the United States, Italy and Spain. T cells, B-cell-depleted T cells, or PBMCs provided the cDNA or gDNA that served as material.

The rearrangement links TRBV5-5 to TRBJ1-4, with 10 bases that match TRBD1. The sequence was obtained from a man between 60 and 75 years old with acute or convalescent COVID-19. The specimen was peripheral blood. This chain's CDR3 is CASSYRQGAREKLFF. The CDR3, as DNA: TGTGCCAGCAGCTACCGACAGGGGGCTCGGGAAAAACTGTTTTTT.